This record looks at one TCR beta chain sequence and its context. Antigen specificity is unknown. Trimming cost V 10 bases and J 2 bases; bases outside gene matches: 18. This CDR3 is built from 17 residues. Germline loops: CDR1 ENHRY, CDR2 SYGVKD. The data derive from a study of Graves' ophthalmopathy and Graves' hyperthyroidism. Study results and caveats: With a specificity of just over 72% and a sensitivity of about 71%, the model predicted ophthalmopathy progression. The authors also found most expanded thyroid clonotypes above 0.001 frequency in blood.

Amplified material comprised TCR beta CDR3 regions derived from RNA transcripts. HTBI-primed RT-PCR formed the first round, and a multiplex PCR formed the second. TCRdb fed the multiplex PCR reads into MiXCR, producing one record per CDR3 protein. The data show 650,000 to 900,000 distinct CDR3 sequences, approximately 40% seen once. Diagnosis used clinical symptoms, serum thyroxine, TRAb, thyroid ultrasound and orbital computed tomography. The sequencing sample was made of peripheral blood. The chain employs TRBV10-3 and TRBJ1-2, with 8 bases that match TRBD1. The receptor comes from an adult man with Graves' ophthalmopathy. CDR3 protein: CASSRYVMQGANYGYTF. CDR3 nucleotide sequence: TGTGCCAGCTCGAGATACGTAATGCAGGGGGCCAACTATGGCTACACCTTC.